This T cell receptor (beta chain) was recovered during a study of blood T cell repertoires in COVID-19 (dated by TCRdb to 2018 to 2021). Regarding the study in general: Samples from collaborators originated in the United States, Italy and Spain and spanned both the acute and convalescent phases of COVID-19. Where HLA class I and class II types were available, the types were taken from metadata supplied by the sample provider, not from assay-based typing. The material from the prospective study consisted of cDNA or gDNA derived from T cells, B-cell-depleted T cells, or PBMCs. A freely available public database, intended as a resource for researchers studying the immune response to SARS-CoV-2, is where the repertoires were released. Subjects who had been exposed to COVID-19, were actively infected with it, or had recovered from it provided the deeply sampled blood TCRbeta repertoires that made up the dataset. The samples were drawn from the first 160 participants of the ongoing ImmuneRACE study and from about 1,200 subjects provided by 6 global collaborators. Nearly every sample came with metadata listing a de-identified subject ID, COVID-19 status, age in years and sex. Overall study results and their limits: The quantity of clinical and demographic metadata differed by source and by participant and was supplied without curation.

Counted from cysteine to phenylalanine, this CDR3 has 13 amino acids. Only CDR3 DNA remains: 39 bases, in frame from the first base. V loses 6 bases, J loses 6 bases, and the germline ends lie 14 bases apart. The germline V gene specifies KGHSH as CDR1 and LQKENI as CDR2. In the prospective study, participants were roughly 18 to 100 years old, resided in 24 geographic areas of the United States, and were enrolled through a virtual design. In the prospective study, participants were assigned to cohorts based on the clinical history participants reported in a screening survey and a study questionnaire. A participant counted as exposed if, within 2 weeks of entering the study, that participant had been in contact with someone who had a PCR-confirmed or clinician-diagnosed COVID-19 case. Mobile phlebotomists in the prospective study collected whole blood, serum and a nasopharyngeal or oropharyngeal swab from every participant. Over a roughly 2-month period, participants in the prospective study had the option of providing additional blood draws and questionnaires. Prospective study blood samples were shipped either frozen or at room temperature before DNA extraction.

Turning to this clone: The antigen it recognizes is unknown. Base quality data are lacking; no much larger clone is found one base away.

The immunoSEQ Assay, a bias-controlled multiplex PCR, was used to amplify TCRbeta CDR3 regions from genomic DNA. In the original analysis: The number of nucleated cells in each sample was estimated from the amplification of reference gene primers within the assay. To quantify the absolute abundance of each unique TCRbeta CDR3 rearrangement, sequence reads were collapsed and filtered. For each sample, productive Simpson clonality was calculated as the square root of Simpson's diversity index across productive rearrangements. The immuneACCESS repertoire file appears here via TCRdb, limited to in-frame rearrangements. These files lack a portion of the clones; in checked studies, under half of the deficit traces to unresolved V genes, and the cause of the others is not known. V, J and clone size derive from that table, while D and trimming were established from the DNA sequence. Counted in this sample were some 150,000 clones; roughly 84% of them appeared once. The top ten hold 5.8% of the sample.

The receptor comes from a woman aged 50 to 60 who had been exposed to COVID-19. The sample comprised PBMCs or T cells enriched from blood (not recorded which). The chain links TRBV18 with TRBJ1-2; a confident D gene designation cannot be given. The DNA sequence reads TGTGCCAGCTCCCCCGACCTACGGGATGGCTACACCTTC. It translates to CASSPDLRDGYTF.